The 17 T cell receptor beta chains presented below share a single source sample, sequenced in a study of blood T cells in healthy people across ages. A second PCR, run for roughly 7 to 11 cycles, used a sample-barcoded 5' primer plus a J-beta primer mix. Each CDR3 protein is one row after TCRdb ran MiXCR on the 5' RACE reads. The sample has 800,000 to 1,000,000 distinct CDR3 sequences; 40% to 60% are singletons. The sequenced material came from blood. The source is a man aged 30 to 45 in good health.

This clonotype was found a few times. The CDR3 reads CSVVETGFNEQFF. In DNA form, the CDR3 reads TGCAGCGTTGTCGAGACAGGGTTCAATGAGCAGTTCTTC. The chain is built from TRBV29-1 and TRBJ2-1, with 7 nucleotides matching TRBD1. The CDR3 totals 13 residues. The germline gives CDR1 SQVTM, CDR2 ANQGSEA. Losses at the gene ends were 4 bases for V and 6 bases for J; bases not matched to a gene: 6.

This clonotype was counted a few times. The chain uses TRBV14 and TRBJ1-6; D call uncertain. Germline-derived CDR1 and CDR2 are SGHDN and FVKESK. This CDR3 is built from 16 residues. Trimming cost V 3 bases and J 5 bases, with 14 bases left between them. In nucleotides, the CDR3 is TGTGCCAGCAGCCAGTTAACGGTTGGAAATAATTCACCCCTCCACTTT. Amino acid sequence: CASSQLTVGNNSPLHF.

The chain couples TRBV28 to TRBJ1-3, with unresolved D. The CDR3 spans 13 residues. V lost 7 bases to trimming and J lost 4 bases, with 11 bases between them. Germline loops: CDR1 MDHEN, CDR2 SYDVKM. In DNA form, the CDR3 reads TGTGCCAGCATCGACCTTGGGGGAAACACCATATATTTT. Its translation is CASIDLGGNTIYF.

This clonotype was counted between two and nine times. The genes are TRBV27 and TRBJ2-7; D call uncertain. The CDR3 sequence is 15 residues long. The V and J ends lost 0 bases and 0 bases respectively, with 9 bases between them. Germline V gene data show CDR1 as MNHEY and CDR2 as SMNVEV (reference sequence). The CDR3 region has the DNA TGTGCCAGCAGTTTATCGGCTCCCAGCTCCTACGAGCAGTACTTC. Protein product: CASSLSAPSSYEQYF.

V and J are TRBV29-1 and TRBJ2-1, with 8 bases matching TRBD1. Germline CDR1 SQVTM, CDR2 ANQGSEA. V was clipped by 4 bases and J by 8 bases; unmatched bases: 4. The CDR3 totals 12 residues. The CDR3 nucleotides are TGCAGCGTTGTACAGGGGGGATATGAGCAGTTCTTC. Encoded protein: CSVVQGGYEQFF.

The sample holds a few counts of this clonotype. The chain is built from TRBV4-1 and TRBJ1-2; D gene ambiguous. The CDR3 is 14 residues long. V lost 0 bases to trimming and J lost 2 bases, with 7 bases between them. The germline V gene has CDR1 MGHRA and CDR2 YSYEKL. The CDR3, as DNA: TGCGCCAGCAGCCAAGACCGCGAGAACTATGGCTACACCTTC. Its translation is CASSQDRENYGYTF.

This clonotype was recorded once. The V call is TRBV15, the J call TRBJ2-2; TRBD2 matches 14 bases. Germline V lookup: CDR1 LNHNV, CDR2 YYDKDF (reference sequence). The junction had 3 bases not matched to a gene; V was cut back by 4 bases and J by 8 bases. The CDR3 has 15 residues. Here the CDR3 DNA reads TGTGCCACCAGCACGGGACTAGCGGGGGTTGGGGAGCTGTTTTTT. Its protein product is CATSTGLAGVGELFF.

The genes are TRBV7-6 and TRBJ2-1; 8 nucleotides line up with TRBD2. The ends lost 5 bases at V and 2 bases at J; junction bases unmatched: 5. From germline, CDR1 is SGHVS and CDR2 FNYEAQ. CDR3 size: 15 residues. CDR3 bases: TGTGCCAGCAGCCTTCTGACTAGCGCCTACAATGAGCAGTTCTTC. It translates to CASSLLTSAYNEQFF.

This clonotype appeared a few times. V usage is TRBV12-5 and J usage is TRBJ2-3; 8 nucleotides line up with TRBD2. CDR1 is LGHNT and CDR2 is FRNRAP in the germline V gene. Unmatched junction bases numbered 9, after V lost 4 bases and J lost 3 bases. The CDR3 runs to 16 residues. CDR3 nucleotides: TGTGCTAGTGGTTCCGCGGGGGGAAGCTTGACAGATACGCAGTATTTT. Protein: CASGSAGGSLTDTQYF.

To note about this clonotype: Mismatch with germline at one junction end may stem from a read error. This sequence joins TRBV6-5 and TRBJ2-1; the D gene is possibly TRBD1 (5 bases). Germline CDR1 is MNHEY and CDR2 is SVGAGI. The CDR3 loop spans 13 amino acids. CDR3 coding DNA: TGTGTCAGCAGCAGGGCCGTTAGGGATGAGCAGTTCTTC. It translates to CVSSRAVRDEQFF.

This clonotype was counted only a few times. This chain connects TRBV5-6 to TRBJ2-3; D is possibly TRBD1 (6 bases). V lost 4 bases, J lost 5 bases, and 17 bases lay in between. CDR3 size: 15 residues. CDR1 is SGHDT, CDR2 YYEEEE, per germline. CDR3 in amino acids: CASSVGKGVEDTQYF. CDR3 DNA: TGTGCCAGCAGCGTAGGGAAGGGGGTTGAAGATACGCAGTATTTT.

The chain employs TRBV2 and TRBJ2-2; 15 positions agree with TRBD2. Germline V gene lookup returns CDR1 SNHLY and CDR2 FYNNEI. V gave up 8 bases and J gave up 5 bases; unmatched junction bases: 0. The CDR3 covers 14 residues. The CDR3 bases are TGTGCCAGCGGACTAGCGGGGGGGACCGGGGAGCTGTTTTTT. The encoded protein is CASGLAGGTGELFF.

The chain combines TRBV30 with TRBJ2-1; no definite D call. Looked up from germline, CDR1 is GTSNPN and CDR2 is SVGIG (reference sequence). V was cut by 0 bases and J by 6 bases, with 9 bases left in between. The CDR3 is 13 amino acids. The CDR3 nucleotides read TGTGCCTGGAGTGTACGAAGCTTCAATGAGCAGTTCTTC. Residues: CAWSVRSFNEQFF.

The rearrangement links TRBV12-3 or TRBV12-4 to TRBJ1-5; the match to TRBD1 covers 9 bases. The V and J ends lost 8 bases and 3 bases, in that order; junction bases with no gene match: 8. The CDR3 has 15 amino acids. The CDR3 DNA follows: TGTGCCAGCCGGGACAGGGCCCGGACCAATCAGCCCCAGCATTTT. It yields the protein CASRDRARTNQPQHF.

The V and J genes are TRBV2 and TRBJ1-1; D may be TRBD1 (5 bases). V was cut by 5 bases and J by 0 bases, with 10 bases left in between. Germline CDR1 is SNHLY and CDR2 is FYNNEI. CDR3 size: 14 residues. CDR3 sequence reads: CASSQGRLNTEAFF. In DNA form, the CDR3 reads TGTGCCAGCAGTCAGGGACGTTTGAACACTGAAGCTTTCTTT.

The chain employs TRBV27 and TRBJ2-7; 11 nucleotides match TRBD2. The junction had 6 bases not matched to a gene; V was cut back by 5 bases and J by 3 bases. CDR1 and CDR2 (germline): MNHEY, SMNVEV (reference sequence). The CDR3 length is 15 residues. The CDR3 here is CASSPSGGLVYEQYF. For the CDR3, the DNA is TGTGCCAGCAGTCCTAGCGGGGGGCTCGTCTACGAGCAGTACTTC.

This rearrangement joins TRBV12-3 or TRBV12-4 to TRBJ2-1, with a tentative D call TRBD1 (6 bases). Near its end, the DNA agrees better with TRBJ2-7, so the J call may be wrong. The CDR3 has 16 residues. The CDR3: CASSYGGLSSYNEQYF. The CDR3 region has the DNA TGTGCCAGCAGTTATGGGGGCCTTAGCTCCTACAATGAGCAGTACTTC.